The 28 T cell receptor beta chains below all came from one sample that was sequenced in a study of cytomegalovirus exposure and HLA in healthy donors. A multiplex PCR was run with 60 Vbeta primers and 13 Jbeta primers. The table came from immunoSEQ multiplex PCR; TCRdb's copy has only in-frame clones and leaves some out. Its table records 150,000 to 250,000 clones. The sequenced sample was PBMCs. Receptors were obtained from a boy younger than 18 in good health and CMV-seronegative.

The rearrangement joins TRBV11-2 to TRBJ2-2; 8 nucleotides align to TRBD2. CDR1 and CDR2 (germline): SGHAT, FQNNGV. V lost 4 bases to trimming and J lost 4 bases; unmatched junction nucleotides: 11. The length of the CDR3 is 17 residues. The CDR3 region is CASSWPTGGRGTGELFF. The CDR3 DNA sequence: TGTGCCAGCAGCTGGCCGACGGGGGGGCGCGGCACCGGGGAGCTGTTTTTT. Using reference TRBV11-2 and TRBJ2-2 for the parts outside the CDR3, the full variable domain is EAGVAQSPRYKIIEKRQSVAFWCNPISGHATLYWYQQILGQGPKLLIQFQNNGVVDDSQLPKDRFSAERLKGVDSTLKIQPAKLEDSAVYLCASSWPTGGRGTGELFFGEGSRLTVL.

This sequence joins TRBV27 and TRBJ2-7, with D possibly matching TRBD2 (5 bases). Per germline, CDR1 MNHEY and CDR2 SMNVEV (reference sequence). This CDR3 contains 14 residues. The V and J ends lost 5 bases and 4 bases respectively, with 15 bases between them. Here the CDR3 DNA reads TGTGCCAGCAGTACCCTTGGAGGCCCATACGAGCAGTACTTC. This encodes CASSTLGGPYEQYF.

V is TRBV4-1 and J is TRBJ1-2, with D maybe TRBD1 (6 bases). The germline V and J ends were trimmed by 4 bases and 4 bases, with 10 bases remaining between them. Germline CDR1 MGHRA, CDR2 YSYEKL. CDR3 length: 13 residues. The CDR3 bases are TGCGCCAGCAGCCCTGGACAGATCTATGGCTACACCTTC. This sequence encodes CASSPGQIYGYTF.

CDR3 DNA sequence: TGTGCCAGCAGTTCAATATCCTACGCCCAGGGCGAAAAACTGTTTTTT. It codes for CASSSISYAQGEKLFF. The chain joins TRBV6-6 to TRBJ1-4, with D possibly TRBD1 on 5 matching bases. V was shortened by 4 bases and J by 8 bases, with 20 bases between the two germline ends. The CDR3 spans 16 residues. Per germline, CDR1 MNHNY and CDR2 SVGAGI (reference sequence).

The chain uses TRBV4-1 and TRBJ2-5; 8 bases agree with TRBD2. Germline loops: CDR1 MGHRA, CDR2 YSYEKL. V gave up 1 base and J gave up 4 bases; unmatched junction bases: 8. CDR3 size: 16 residues. The CDR3 loop is CASSQGAGGRGETQYF. DNA for the CDR3: TGCGCCAGCAGCCAAGGGGCGGGGGGAAGGGGAGAGACCCAGTACTTC.

The chain employs TRBV11-3 and TRBJ1-1; D may be TRBD1 (5 bases). The V gene's germline CDR1 is SGHNT and CDR2 YENEEA. V was cut by 1 base and J by 0 bases, with 18 bases left in between. The CDR3 loop spans 18 amino acids. The CDR3 bases are TGTGCCAGCAGCTTAGGTAATGGTTCAGGGATTATGAACACTGAAGCTTTCTTT. Its protein product is CASSLGNGSGIMNTEAFF.

The chain combines TRBV7-2 with TRBJ2-1; D is uncertain. V was clipped by 4 bases and J by 7 bases, with 11 bases between them. The CDR3 sequence is 13 residues long. Germline assignment: CDR1 SGHTA and CDR2 FQGNSA. The CDR3 is CASSSERQNEQFF. CDR3 DNA: TGTGCCAGCAGCTCCGAGAGGCAAAATGAGCAGTTCTTC.

The J gene is TRBJ1-1, the V gene TRBV28; maybe TRBD1 (6 bases). The germline V gene has CDR1 MDHEN and CDR2 SYDVKM. The V and J ends lost 3 bases and 1 base respectively, with 12 bases between them. This CDR3 is 15 amino acids long. CDR3 in amino acids: CASSFGGAQNTEAFF. The CDR3 DNA follows: TGTGCCAGCAGTTTCGGGGGGGCCCAGAACACTGAAGCTTTCTTT. Variable domain in full (rest from reference TRBV28 and TRBJ1-1): DVKVTQSSRYLVKRTGEKVFLECVQDMDHENMFWYRQDPGLGLRLIYFSYDVKMKEKGDIPEGYSVSREKKERFSLILESASTNQTSMYLCASSFGGAQNTEAFFGQGTRLTVV.

Comments on this clone: At one end the junction does not follow the germline gene, possibly because of a read error. The chain has TRBV6-1 and TRBJ2-3, with TRBD2 identical over 11 bases. The V gene's germline CDR1 is MNHNS and CDR2 SASEGT. The CDR3 has 16 amino acids. CDR3 sequence reads: CASSKASGGTADTQYF. The CDR3 coding sequence is TGTGCCAGCAGTAAAGCTAGCGGGGGGACCGCAGATACGCAGTATTTT.

The genes are TRBV7-9 and TRBJ2-7; 8 bases match TRBD2. CDR3 length: 12 residues. V dropped 8 bases and J dropped 2; count of bases not matched to a gene: 2. The V gene's germline CDR1 is SEHNR and CDR2 FQNEAQ (reference sequence). For the CDR3, the DNA is TGTGCCAGCGTCGGGAGGGCCTACGAGCAGTACTTC. It is translated as CASVGRAYEQYF.

The V gene is TRBV30, the J gene TRBJ1-5; D gene uncertain. The ends were cut back, 2 bases at V and 4 bases at J, with 12 bases in the middle. The CDR3 is 14 amino acids. Per the germline V gene, CDR1 is GTSNPN and CDR2 is SVGIG (reference sequence). DNA for the CDR3: TGTGCCTGGAGTAAGGAACAGCTGAATCAGCCCCAGCATTTT. This sequence encodes CAWSKEQLNQPQHF. Filled out from reference TRBV30 and TRBJ1-5, the complete variable domain reads SQTIHQWPATLVQPVGSPLSLECTVEGTSNPNLYWYRQAAGRGLQLLFYSVGIGQISSEVPQNLSASRPQDRQFILSSKKLLLSDSGFYLCAWSKEQLNQPQHFGDGTRLSIL.

The chain joins TRBV7-2 to TRBJ1-2, with D possibly matching TRBD1 (6 bases). CDR3 size: 14 residues. Germline lookup yields CDR1 SGHTA and CDR2 FQGNSA. Trimming removed 0 bases at V and 8 bases at J, with 13 bases between. In nucleotides, the CDR3 is TGTGCCAGCAGCTTAGCGTTGGGGGCGCAGGGCTACACCTTC. It yields the protein CASSLALGAQGYTF.

The rearrangement uses TRBV25-1 and TRBJ1-2; 8 bases map to TRBD1. The ends lost 6 bases at V and 3 bases at J; junction bases unmatched: 6. The germline gives CDR1 MGHDK, CDR2 SYGVNS. The CDR3 runs 14 residues. The CDR3 here is CASRTGQDDYGYTF. The CDR3 region has the DNA TGTGCCAGCAGGACGGGACAGGACGACTATGGCTACACCTTC.

V is TRBV4-2 and J is TRBJ2-5; 11 bases line up with TRBD1. The closer fit of TRBJ2-7 to the DNA end suggests the J call may be wrong. This CDR3 has 15 amino acids. CDR1 is LGHNA, CDR2 YNFKEQ, per germline. CDR3 coding DNA: TGTGCCAGCAGCCAGACGGGACAGGGGGGATACGAGCAGTACTTC. Translating it yields CASSQTGQGGYEQYF.

The chain combines TRBV29-1 with TRBJ2-7, with a tentative D call TRBD2 (5 bases). The CDR3 length is 12 residues. With 5 bases removed from V and 2 bases from J, the gap between germline ends came to 10 bases. The germline V gene encodes CDR1 SQVTM and CDR2 ANQGSEA. This CDR3 is CSVSPRAYEQYF. The CDR3 DNA is TGCAGCGTTTCCCCGAGGGCCTACGAGCAGTACTTC.

The gene calls are TRBV6-5 and TRBJ1-6, with D uncertain. This CDR3 contains 14 residues. V lost 7 bases to trimming and J lost 6 bases, with 13 bases between them. From germline, CDR1 is MNHEY and CDR2 SVGAGI. This CDR3 reads CASKKTGANSPLHF. The CDR3, as DNA: TGTGCCAGCAAAAAAACGGGTGCTAATTCACCCCTCCACTTT.

The chain combines TRBV4-1 with TRBJ1-1; 7 positions match TRBD1. Germline-derived CDR1 and CDR2 are MGHRA and YSYEKL. Trimming at V came to 8 bases and at J to 1 base, leaving 10 bases not matched to a gene. This CDR3 spans 15 amino acids. CDR3: CASAELTGQNTEAFF. In nucleotides, the CDR3 is TGCGCCAGCGCCGAACTGACAGGGCAGAACACTGAAGCTTTCTTT.

A word on this clone: Other DNA sequences in the same sample also yield this CDR3. This sequence joins TRBV2 and TRBJ2-5; no definite D call. The CDR3 has 13 amino acids. V lost 8 bases and J 5 bases, leaving 15 bases between the germline ends. In germline, CDR1 is SNHLY, CDR2 FYNNEI. CDR3 residues: CASDEASRETQYF. The CDR3 DNA reads as TGTGCCAGCGATGAGGCGTCCCGGGAGACCCAGTACTTC. Full variable domain (remainder filled in from reference TRBV2 and TRBJ2-5): EPEVTQTPSHQVTQMGQEVILRCVPISNHLYFYWYRQILGQKVEFLVSFYNNEISEKSEIFDDQFSVERPDGSNFTLKIRSTKLEDSAMYFCASDEASRETQYFGPGTRLLVL.

In DNA form, the CDR3 reads TGCGCCAGCAGCCAAGACTCGGTTGTTGGAAACACCATATATTTT. It is translated as CASSQDSVVGNTIYF. The V and J genes are TRBV4-1 and TRBJ1-3; D is uncertain. The CDR3 spans 15 residues. V was clipped by 0 bases and J by 3 bases, with 9 bases between them. The germline gives CDR1 MGHRA, CDR2 YSYEKL.

The rearrangement joins TRBV7-3 to TRBJ2-7; D is possibly TRBD1 (6 bases). Looked up from germline, CDR1 is SGHTA and CDR2 is FQGTGA. This CDR3 has 15 residues. V was cut by 0 bases and J by 1 base, with 10 bases left in between. The CDR3 loop reads CASSLTPGTSYEQYF. The CDR3 bases are TGTGCCAGCAGCTTAACGCCTGGGACATCCTACGAGCAGTACTTC.

The chain joins TRBV5-1 to TRBJ2-1, with TRBD2 identical over 8 bases. V trimming: 4 bases; J trimming: 9 bases; junction bases outside the gene matches: 6. This CDR3 contains 13 residues. Germline assignment: CDR1 SGHRS and CDR2 YFSETQ. CDR3 protein: CASSPGGEGEQFF. In DNA, the CDR3 is TGCGCCAGCAGCCCCGGGGGGGAGGGTGAGCAGTTCTTC.

Remarks on this clone: This sample includes further DNA sequences coding for the same CDR3. The rearrangement links TRBV5-1 to TRBJ2-5; TRBD2 matches 8 bases. Germline trimming cut 0 bases from V and 5 bases from J; bases unmatched to any gene: 0. The CDR3 is 13 amino acids. From germline, CDR1 is SGHRS and CDR2 YFSETQ. Here the CDR3 reads CASSLAGGETQYF. For the CDR3, the DNA is TGCGCCAGCAGCTTGGCGGGGGGGGAGACCCAGTACTTC.

The chain has TRBV11-2 and TRBJ2-5, with D perhaps TRBD2 (7 bases). V lost 2 bases to trimming and J lost 5 bases, with 15 bases between them. This CDR3 has 15 amino acids. Looked up from germline, CDR1 is SGHAT and CDR2 is FQNNGV. DNA of the CDR3: TGTGCCAGCAGCTTACTCGGGGGGCGGAGTGAGACCCAGTACTTC. It is translated as CASSLLGGRSETQYF. Combining the CDR3 with reference TRBV11-2 and TRBJ2-5 gives the whole variable domain EAGVAQSPRYKIIEKRQSVAFWCNPISGHATLYWYQQILGQGPKLLIQFQNNGVVDDSQLPKDRFSAERLKGVDSTLKIQPAKLEDSAVYLCASSLLGGRSETQYFGPGTRLLVL.

This chain links TRBV28 with TRBJ2-5, with 11 bases matching TRBD1. This CDR3 region has 14 residues. Germline V gene sequence: CDR1 MDHEN, CDR2 SYDVKM. The trim removed 4 bases at V and 5 bases at J, leaving 3 bases unmatched. The CDR3 DNA is TGTGCCAGCAGTTCGGGACAGGGGGGGGAGACCCAGTACTTC. Its translation: CASSSGQGGETQYF.

This sequence joins TRBV30 and TRBJ1-6, with D unclear. V lost 4 bases and J 9 bases, leaving 16 bases between the germline ends. The length of the CDR3 is 14 residues. Germline assignment: CDR1 GTSNPN and CDR2 SVGIG (reference sequence). CDR3: CAWTNPAAVSPLHF. CDR3 nucleotide sequence: TGTGCCTGGACCAACCCCGCGGCGGTTTCACCCCTCCACTTT. The whole variable domain, filled in from reference TRBV30 and TRBJ1-6, reads SQTIHQWPATLVQPVGSPLSLECTVEGTSNPNLYWYRQAAGRGLQLLFYSVGIGQISSEVPQNLSASRPQDRQFILSSKKLLLSDSGFYLCAWTNPAAVSPLHFGNGTRLTVT.

The chain has TRBV5-1 and TRBJ2-7; maybe TRBD2 (6 bases). The germline V and J ends were trimmed by 0 bases and 5 bases, with 12 bases remaining between them. This CDR3 has 14 amino acids. The V gene's germline CDR1 is SGHRS and CDR2 YFSETQ. The CDR3 loop is CASSLVGGDHEQYF. The CDR3 coding sequence is TGCGCCAGCAGCTTGGTCGGGGGAGACCACGAGCAGTACTTC. Looking up the rest from reference TRBV5-1 and TRBJ2-7 gives the full variable domain: KAGVTQTPRYLIKTRGQQVTLSCSPISGHRSVSWYQQTPGQGLQFLFEYFSETQRNKGNFPGRFSGRQFSNSRSEMNVSTLELGDSALYLCASSLVGGDHEQYFGPGTRLTVT.

The chain carries TRBV7-2 and TRBJ2-7; the D gene is possibly TRBD1 (5 bases). From germline, CDR1 is SGHTA and CDR2 FQGNSA. The CDR3 totals 14 residues. V gave up 5 bases and J gave up 2 bases, with 13 bases separating them. The DNA of the CDR3 is TGTGCCAGCAGCCTTGACAGAACGACCTACGAGCAGTACTTC. Its protein product is CASSLDRTTYEQYF.

The CDR3 DNA reads TGTGCCAGTAGTCCCTGGAGAGGCGGGGGTAGTGATGAGCAGTTCTTC. It is translated as CASSPWRGGGSDEQFF. The rearrangement links TRBV19 to TRBJ2-1, with 7 bases that match TRBD2. Germline CDR1 LNHDA, CDR2 SQIVND (reference sequence). After removal of 5 bases from V and 8 bases from J, the junction contained 15 bases not matched to a gene. The CDR3 is made up of 16 amino acids.